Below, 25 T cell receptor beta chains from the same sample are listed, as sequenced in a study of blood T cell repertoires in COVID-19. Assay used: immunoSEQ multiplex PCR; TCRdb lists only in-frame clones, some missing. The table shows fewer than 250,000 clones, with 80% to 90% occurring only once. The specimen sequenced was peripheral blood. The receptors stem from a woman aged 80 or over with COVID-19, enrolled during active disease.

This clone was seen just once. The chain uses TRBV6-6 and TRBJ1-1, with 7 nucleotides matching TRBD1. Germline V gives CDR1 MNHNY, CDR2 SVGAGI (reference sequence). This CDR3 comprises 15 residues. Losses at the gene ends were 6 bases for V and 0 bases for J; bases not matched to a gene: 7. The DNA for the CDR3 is TGTGCCAGCAGATCACCGGGACAGCTGAACACTGAAGCTTTCTTT. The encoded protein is CASRSPGQLNTEAFF.

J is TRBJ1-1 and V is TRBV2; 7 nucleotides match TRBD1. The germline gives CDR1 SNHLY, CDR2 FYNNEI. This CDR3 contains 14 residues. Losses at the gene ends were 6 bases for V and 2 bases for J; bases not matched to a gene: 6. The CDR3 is CASRPGQSNTEAFF. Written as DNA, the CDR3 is TGTGCCAGCAGGCCGGGACAGTCAAACACTGAAGCTTTCTTT.

CDR3 nucleotides: TGTGCCAGCAGATACAGGGGTGGCTACACCTTC. It is translated as CASRYRGGYTF. This chain links TRBV28 with TRBJ1-2, with TRBD1 matching over 7 bases. Germline loops: CDR1 MDHEN, CDR2 SYDVKM. With 6 bases clipped from V and 7 bases from J, the junction kept 2 bases outside the gene matches. The CDR3 totals 11 residues.

The chain's CDR3 is CASSASNLAKNIQYF. CDR3 in DNA: TGTGCCAGCAGTGCTAGCAACCTAGCCAAAAACATTCAGTACTTC. The chain couples TRBV25-1 to TRBJ2-4; TRBD2 is a possible D gene (5 bases). V lost 4 bases and J lost 0, with 10 bases in between. Germline V gene data show CDR1 as MGHDK and CDR2 as SYGVNS. This CDR3 has 15 amino acids.

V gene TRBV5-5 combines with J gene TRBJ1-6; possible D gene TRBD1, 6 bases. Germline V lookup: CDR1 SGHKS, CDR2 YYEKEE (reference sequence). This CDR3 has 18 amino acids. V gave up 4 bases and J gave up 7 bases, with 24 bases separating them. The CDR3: CASSMGGQLERGNSPLHF. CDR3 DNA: TGTGCCAGCAGCATGGGGGGGCAGTTGGAGCGCGGGAATTCACCCCTCCACTTT.

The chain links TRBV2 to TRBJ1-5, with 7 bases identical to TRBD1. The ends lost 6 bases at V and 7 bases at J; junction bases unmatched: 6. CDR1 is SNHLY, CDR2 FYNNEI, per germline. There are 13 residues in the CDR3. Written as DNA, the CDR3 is TGTGCCAGCAGGGATGACAGGGACCAGCCCCAGCATTTT. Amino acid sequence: CASRDDRDQPQHF.

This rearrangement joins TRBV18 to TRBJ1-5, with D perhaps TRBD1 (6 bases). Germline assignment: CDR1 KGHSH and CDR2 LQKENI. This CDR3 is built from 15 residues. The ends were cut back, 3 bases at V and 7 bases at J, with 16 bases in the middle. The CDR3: CASSPAPTQGQPQHF. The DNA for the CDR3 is TGTGCCAGCTCACCGGCGCCTACTCAGGGGCAGCCCCAGCATTTT.

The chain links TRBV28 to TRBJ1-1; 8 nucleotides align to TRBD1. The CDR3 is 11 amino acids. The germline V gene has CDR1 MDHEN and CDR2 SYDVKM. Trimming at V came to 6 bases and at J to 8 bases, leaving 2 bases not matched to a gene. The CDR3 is CASSWTGEAFF. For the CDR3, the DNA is TGTGCCAGCAGCTGGACAGGGGAAGCTTTCTTT.

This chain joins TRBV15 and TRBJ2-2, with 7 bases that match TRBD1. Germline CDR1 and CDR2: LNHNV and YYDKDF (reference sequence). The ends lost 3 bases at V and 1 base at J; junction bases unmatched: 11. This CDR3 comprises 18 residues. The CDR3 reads CATSSSHNRGQNTGELFF. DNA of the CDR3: TGTGCCACCAGCAGTTCCCATAACAGGGGCCAGAACACCGGGGAGCTGTTTTTT.

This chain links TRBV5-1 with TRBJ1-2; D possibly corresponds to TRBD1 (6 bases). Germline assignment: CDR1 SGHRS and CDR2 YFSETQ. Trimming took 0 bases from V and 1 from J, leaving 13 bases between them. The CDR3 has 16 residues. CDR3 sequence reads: CASSLGYGTFNYGYTF. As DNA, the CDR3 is TGCGCCAGCAGCTTGGGATACGGGACATTTAACTATGGCTACACCTTC.

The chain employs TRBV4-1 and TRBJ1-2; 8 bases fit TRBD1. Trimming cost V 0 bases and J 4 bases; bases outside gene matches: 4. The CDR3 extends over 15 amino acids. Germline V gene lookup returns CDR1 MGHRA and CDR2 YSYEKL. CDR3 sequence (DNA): TGCGCCAGCAGCCAAGATCCGGGACAGGTCTATGGCTACACCTTC. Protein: CASSQDPGQVYGYTF.

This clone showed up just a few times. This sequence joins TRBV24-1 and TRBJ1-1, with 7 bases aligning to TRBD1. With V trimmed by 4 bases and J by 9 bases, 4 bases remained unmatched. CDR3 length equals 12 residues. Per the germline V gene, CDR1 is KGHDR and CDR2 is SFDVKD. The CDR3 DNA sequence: TGTGCCACCAGTGACCCGGGACAGAAAGCTTTCTTT. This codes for CATSDPGQKAFF.

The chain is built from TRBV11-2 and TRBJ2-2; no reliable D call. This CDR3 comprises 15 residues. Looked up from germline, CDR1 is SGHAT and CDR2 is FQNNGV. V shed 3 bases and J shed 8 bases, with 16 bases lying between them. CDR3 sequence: CASSFNFPGIGELFF. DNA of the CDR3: TGTGCCAGCAGCTTTAACTTTCCAGGAATAGGGGAGCTGTTTTTT. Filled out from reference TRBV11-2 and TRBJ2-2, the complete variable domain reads EAGVAQSPRYKIIEKRQSVAFWCNPISGHATLYWYQQILGQGPKLLIQFQNNGVVDDSQLPKDRFSAERLKGVDSTLKIQPAKLEDSAVYLCASSFNFPGIGELFFGEGSRLTVL.

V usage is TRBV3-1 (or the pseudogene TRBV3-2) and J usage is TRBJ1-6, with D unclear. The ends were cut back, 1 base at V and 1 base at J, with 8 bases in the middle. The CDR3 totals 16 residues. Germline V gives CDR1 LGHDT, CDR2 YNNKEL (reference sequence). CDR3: CASSQGGLSYNSPLHF. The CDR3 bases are TGTGCCAGCAGCCAAGGAGGACTTTCCTATAATTCACCCCTCCACTTT.

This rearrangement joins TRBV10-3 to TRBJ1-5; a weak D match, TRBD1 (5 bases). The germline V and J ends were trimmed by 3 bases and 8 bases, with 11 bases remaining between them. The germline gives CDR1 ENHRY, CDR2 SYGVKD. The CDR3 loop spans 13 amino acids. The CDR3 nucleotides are TGTGCCATCAGTGATCGGGCGGGGGAGCCCCAGCATTTT. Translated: CAISDRAGEPQHF.

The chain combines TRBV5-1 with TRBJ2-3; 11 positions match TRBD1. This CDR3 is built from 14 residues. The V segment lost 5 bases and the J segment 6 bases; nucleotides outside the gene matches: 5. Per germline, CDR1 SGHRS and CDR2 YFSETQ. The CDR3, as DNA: TGCGCCAGCAGGGGGACAGGGGGATTTGATACGCAGTATTTT. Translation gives CASRGTGGFDTQYF. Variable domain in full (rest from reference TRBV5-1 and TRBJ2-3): KAGVTQTPRYLIKTRGQQVTLSCSPISGHRSVSWYQQTPGQGLQFLFEYFSETQRNKGNFPGRFSGRQFSNSRSEMNVSTLELGDSALYLCASRGTGGFDTQYFGPGTRLTVL.

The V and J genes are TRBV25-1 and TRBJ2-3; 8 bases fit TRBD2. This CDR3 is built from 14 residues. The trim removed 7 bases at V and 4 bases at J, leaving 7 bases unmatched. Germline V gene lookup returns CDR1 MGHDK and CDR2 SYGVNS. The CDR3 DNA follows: TGTGCCAGCAAGGAAGCGGGGGCGGCAGATACGCAGTATTTT. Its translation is CASKEAGAADTQYF.

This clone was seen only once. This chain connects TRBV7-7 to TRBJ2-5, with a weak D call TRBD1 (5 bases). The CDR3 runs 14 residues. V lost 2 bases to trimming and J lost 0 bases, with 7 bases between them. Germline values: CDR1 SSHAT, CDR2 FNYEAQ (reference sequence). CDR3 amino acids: CASSLSGNQETQYF. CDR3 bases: TGTGCCAGCAGCTTATCAGGGAACCAAGAGACCCAGTACTTC. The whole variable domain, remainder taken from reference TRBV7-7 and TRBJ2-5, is GAGVSQSPRYKVTKRGQDVTLRCDPISSHATLYWYQQALGQGPEFLTYFNYEAQPDKSGLPSDRFSAERPEGSISTLTIQRTEQRDSAMYRCASSLSGNQETQYFGPGTRLLVL.

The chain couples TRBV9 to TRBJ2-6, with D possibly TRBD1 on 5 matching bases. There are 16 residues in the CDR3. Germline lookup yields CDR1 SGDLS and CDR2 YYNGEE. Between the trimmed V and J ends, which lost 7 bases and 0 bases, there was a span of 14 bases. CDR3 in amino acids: CASSRGYSSGANVLTF. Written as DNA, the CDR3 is TGTGCCAGCTCAAGGGGCTATAGCTCTGGGGCCAACGTCCTGACTTTC.

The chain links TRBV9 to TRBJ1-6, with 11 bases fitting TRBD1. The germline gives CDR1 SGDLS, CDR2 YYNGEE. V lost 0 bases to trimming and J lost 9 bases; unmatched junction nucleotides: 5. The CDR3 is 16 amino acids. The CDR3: CASSVGGTGGSSPLHF. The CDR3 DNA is TGTGCCAGCAGCGTAGGCGGGACAGGGGGTAGTTCACCCCTCCACTTT.

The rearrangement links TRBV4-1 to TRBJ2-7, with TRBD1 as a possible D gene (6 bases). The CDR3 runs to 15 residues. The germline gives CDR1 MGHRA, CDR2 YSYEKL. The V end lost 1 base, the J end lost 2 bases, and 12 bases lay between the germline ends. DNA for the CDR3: TGCGCCAGCAGCCAAGCAGGGGTGCCGCCCTACGAGCAGTACTTC. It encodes CASSQAGVPPYEQYF.

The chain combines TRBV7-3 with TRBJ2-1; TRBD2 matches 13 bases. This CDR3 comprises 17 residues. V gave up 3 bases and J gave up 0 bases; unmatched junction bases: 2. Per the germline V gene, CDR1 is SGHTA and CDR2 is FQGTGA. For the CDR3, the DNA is TGTGCCAGCAGCTTGACTAGCGGGGGGAACTCCTACAATGAGCAGTTCTTC. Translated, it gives CASSLTSGGNSYNEQFF. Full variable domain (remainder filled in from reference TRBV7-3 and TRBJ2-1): GAGVSQTPSNKVTEKGKYVELRCDPISGHTALYWYRQSLGQGPEFLIYFQGTGAADDSGLPNDRFFAVRPEGSVSTLKIQRTERGDSAVYLCASSLTSGGNSYNEQFFGPGTRLTVL.

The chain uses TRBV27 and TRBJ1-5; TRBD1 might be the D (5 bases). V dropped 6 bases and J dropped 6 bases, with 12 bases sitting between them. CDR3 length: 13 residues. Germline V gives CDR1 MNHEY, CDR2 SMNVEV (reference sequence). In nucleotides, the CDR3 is TGTGCCAGCAGGACCGCCGGGGGTCAGCCCCAGCATTTT. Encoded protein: CASRTAGGQPQHF.

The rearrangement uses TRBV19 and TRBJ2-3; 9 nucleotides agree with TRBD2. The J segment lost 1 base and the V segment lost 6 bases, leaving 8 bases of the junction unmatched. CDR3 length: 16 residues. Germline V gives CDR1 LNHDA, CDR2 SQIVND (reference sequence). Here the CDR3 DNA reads TGTGCCAGTAGGGCTAGCGGGAAACCTGGCACAGATACGCAGTATTTT. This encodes CASRASGKPGTDTQYF.

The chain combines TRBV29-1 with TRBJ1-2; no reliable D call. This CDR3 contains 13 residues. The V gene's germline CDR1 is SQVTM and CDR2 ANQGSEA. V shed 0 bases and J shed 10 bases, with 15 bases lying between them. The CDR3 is CSVEDARPSTYTF. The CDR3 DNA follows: TGCAGCGTTGAAGATGCCAGGCCCTCCACCTACACCTTC.